This note documents a single T cell receptor beta chain sequence. Its matching antigen is unknown. This sample is part of a study of CD8 T cells in ankylosing spondylitis. Study conclusions and caveats: In ankylosing spondylitis blood, a motif of roughly 8 highly homologous TCR beta variants appeared characteristic.

TCRdb analysed the 5' RACE reads with MiXCR anew, one entry per CDR3 protein. This table holds 750,000 to 850,000 distinct CDR3 sequences, approximately 10% found once. Germline V gene sequence: CDR1 MDHEN, CDR2 SYDVKM. Unmatched junction bases numbered 10, after V lost 5 bases and J lost 3 bases. The CDR3 runs 15 residues. This TCR was sampled from a male donor with ankylosing spondylitis. Sequencing used blood, either unsorted or a sorted T cell fraction (not recorded which). V usage is TRBV28 and J usage is TRBJ2-7; 7 nucleotides match TRBD1. The chain's CDR3 is CASSLADRVYYEQYF. The CDR3 nucleotides read TGTGCCAGCAGTCTCGCAGACAGGGTATACTACGAGCAGTACTTC. The full variable domain, completed using reference TRBV28 and TRBJ2-7, is DVKVTQSSRYLVKRTGEKVFLECVQDMDHENMFWYRQDPGLGLRLIYFSYDVKMKEKGDIPEGYSVSREKKERFSLILESASTNQTSMYLCASSLADRVYYEQYFGPGTRLTVT.